Listed below are T cell receptor beta chains from one sample, sequenced in a study of T-cell reconstitution after alpha-beta-depleted transplantation in children. TCRdb re-called the PCR reads through MiXCR, storing one row per CDR3 protein. The data contain roughly 400,000 distinct CDR3 sequences, roughly 22% of them singletons. The specimen comprised PBMCs from the stem cell graft donor, sampled from the stem cell graft. The receptor set was obtained from a human donor who donated a stem cell graft to a child with acute myeloid leukemia. CDR3s include the opening cysteine and the closing phenylalanine or tryptophan. The D gene is left open where the match is weak. A clone size is listed for some rows: how often the clone was seen (once, few, many), or a class if it is expanded.

clone_size,v_call,j_call,d_call,cdr3_aa
few,TRBV10-3,TRBJ2-1,TRBD2,CAISESSPRLAGDEQFF
.,TRBV28,TRBJ1-1,.,CAVGGLNTEAFF
once,TRBV7-2,TRBJ2-1,TRBD2,CASSLNLAVYNEQFF
many,TRBV20-1,TRBJ2-4,.,CSARDQARARNIQYF
.,TRBV4-1,TRBJ2-3,.,CASSQAPVATQYF
.,TRBV3-2,TRBJ2-7,.,CASSQEGHRNEQYF
many,TRBV6-5,TRBJ1-2,TRBD1,CASSSKQGIYGYTF
many,TRBV20-1,TRBJ2-1,.,CSARGDFSWQNEQFF
few,TRBV6-5,TRBJ2-7,TRBD1,CASSSGQNYEQYF
many,TRBV4-1,TRBJ2-1,.,CASSPDYYNEQFF
few,TRBV7-6,TRBJ2-1,.,CASSSSLGQTLNEQFF
few,TRBV12-3/TRBV12-4,TRBJ2-2,TRBD1,CASRGTGGPGELFF
few,TRBV20-1,TRBJ2-2,.,CSARDLGVGELFF
.,TRBV6-5,TRBJ2-7,.,CASSYRTGFYEQYF
.,TRBV7-9,TRBJ2-1,.,CASSFLGPVWNEQFF
.,TRBV18,TRBJ2-5,.,CASSRASGETQYF
.,TRBV6-1,TRBJ2-5,TRBD1,CASRRQGSQETQYF
few,TRBV20-1,TRBJ1-2,TRBD1,CSASAPGTEYGYTF
many,TRBV5-1,TRBJ2-5,.,CASSLQPQETQYF
.,TRBV12-3/TRBV12-4,TRBJ2-2,TRBD2,CASTDGTTNTGELFF
many,TRBV9,TRBJ2-1,.,CASNGGTAYNEQFF
few,TRBV28,TRBJ2-1,.,CASSLDLGVNEQFF
many,TRBV10-3,TRBJ2-7,.,CAISGELLAQYF
many,TRBV29-1,TRBJ2-2,.,CSVRLRLNTGELFF
many,TRBV20-1,TRBJ2-7,TRBD2,CSADNRGPGTSDDEQYF
.,TRBV6-1,TRBJ1-4,.,CASTGGGPNEKLFF
few,TRBV20-1,TRBJ1-2,TRBD1,CSARAGTGIYGYTF
few,TRBV24-1,TRBJ1-2,.,CATKGDYGYTF
few,TRBV12-3/TRBV12-4,TRBJ1-2,.,CASSFGEAYGYTF
many,TRBV6-4,TRBJ2-1,TRBD1,CASSSEGASSYNEQFF
.,TRBV25-1,TRBJ1-1,.,CASSDDSLRYTEAFF
many,TRBV12-3/TRBV12-4,TRBJ2-1,TRBD2,CASSQGTSGSNEQFF
.,TRBV12-3/TRBV12-4,TRBJ1-5,.,CASSSREGNQPQHF
.,TRBV12-3/TRBV12-4,TRBJ2-2,.,CASSFPGARELFF
.,TRBV12-3/TRBV12-4,TRBJ2-5,.,CASSRTVQETQYF
many,TRBV5-1,TRBJ2-7,TRBD2,CASSLSLQVSGRAPTYEQYF
many,TRBV20-1,TRBJ2-3,.,CSAHRADTQYF
once,TRBV12-3/TRBV12-4,TRBJ2-5,TRBD2,CASSAGGAGGETQYF
.,TRBV20-1,TRBJ2-3,TRBD2,CSAESYSGSRTDTQYF
.,TRBV4-2,TRBJ1-5,TRBD1,CASSRGTASNQPQHF
.,TRBV6-5,TRBJ2-7,TRBD1,CASSYSTGAKSYEQYF
.,TRBV20-1,TRBJ2-6,.,CSARVGGAGGANVLTF
many,TRBV20-1,TRBJ2-7,.,CSARDGGTSYEQYF
.,TRBV25-1,TRBJ2-7,.,CASSDRQPPYEQYF
.,TRBV20-1,TRBJ2-1,TRBD2,CSATSGRSSYNEQFF
many,TRBV4-2,TRBJ2-3,TRBD2,CASSQPGTSGTDTQYF
many,TRBV6-5,TRBJ2-7,.,CASSYSYRGIYEQYF
few,TRBV12-3/TRBV12-4,TRBJ2-1,TRBD2,CASSPRLAGVGNEQFF
many,TRBV29-1,TRBJ2-1,.,CSVEGTDSYNEQFF
many,TRBV6-1,TRBJ2-1,.,CASRLGASSYTEQFF
few,TRBV5-1,TRBJ1-1,.,CASSLGGNSNTEAFF
.,TRBV25-1,TRBJ2-7,TRBD2,CASSQRDLDEQYF
many,TRBV20-1,TRBJ1-1,.,CSAHGGGNTEAFF
many,TRBV12-3/TRBV12-4,TRBJ2-3,.,CASGPGGYRTDTQYF
few,TRBV12-5,TRBJ2-1,.,CASGLDSRSFF
.,TRBV30,TRBJ2-5,TRBD1,CAWRLGTGGETQYF
.,TRBV20-1,TRBJ2-7,TRBD2,CSARDRYWLAGGNDSYEQYF
few,TRBV9,TRBJ2-3,TRBD2,CASSVPTSGSSTDTQYF
.,TRBV6-4,TRBJ2-1,TRBD2,CASSDRTPGGRAGNEQFF
few,TRBV6-2/TRBV6-3,TRBJ2-1,.,CASTEPPRGNEQFF